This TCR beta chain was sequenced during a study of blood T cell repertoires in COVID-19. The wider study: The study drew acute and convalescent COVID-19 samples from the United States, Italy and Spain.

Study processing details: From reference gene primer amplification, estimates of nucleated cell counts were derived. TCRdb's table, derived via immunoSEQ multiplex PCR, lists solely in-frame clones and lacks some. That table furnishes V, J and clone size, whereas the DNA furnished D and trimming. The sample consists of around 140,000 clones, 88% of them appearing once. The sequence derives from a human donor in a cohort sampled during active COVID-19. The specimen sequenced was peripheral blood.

CDR3: CASRRTGGNQPQHF. The CDR3 bases are TGTGCCAGCAGAAGGACAGGGGGCAATCAGCCCCAGCATTTT. The rearrangement uses TRBV7-8 and TRBJ1-5; 9 bases agree with TRBD1. Germline V CDR1 and CDR2: SGHVS, FQNEAQ. V shed 6 bases, J shed 2 bases, and the junction held 2 bases outside the gene matches. CDR3 length equals 14 residues.